The 20 T cell receptor beta chains in this list originate from one sample, sequenced in a study of shared clonotypes between healthy human individuals. Profiling relied on immunoSEQ multiplex PCR, and the TCRdb table lists in-frame clones only, not all of them. The sample carries about half a million clones, approximately 80% recorded once. Sample: PBMCs. Receptors were obtained from a woman aged 40 to 50 in good health. Some clones in this sample may be carry-over from other donors' samples.

This clone was seen only once. Just one base apart from a much larger clone, this may be a read error. In the same sample, other DNA sequences code for this CDR3. The rearrangement uses TRBV7-3 and TRBJ1-1; D gene ambiguous. Germline CDR1 reads SGHTA; CDR2 reads FQGTGA. The V end lost 1 base, the J end lost 4 bases, and 10 bases lay between the germline ends. The CDR3 length is 14 residues. The CDR3 DNA is TGTGCCAGCAGCTTAATGGGTCCGGGCACTGAAGCTTTCTTT. Protein: CASSLMGPGTEAFF.

This chain connects TRBV19 to TRBJ2-6; TRBD2 is a possible D gene (6 bases). The CDR3 extends over 17 amino acids. Trimming removed 5 bases at V and 0 bases at J, with 14 bases between. CDR1 LNHDA and CDR2 SQIVND come from the germline V gene (reference sequence). The CDR3 bases are TGTGCCAGTAGTGGGGGAGGTTCAGGCTCTGGGGCCAACGTCCTGACTTTC. Translation gives CASSGGGSGSGANVLTF.

V and J are TRBV19 and TRBJ2-7; TRBD1 agrees at 7 bases. V lost 1 base, J lost 3 bases, and 6 bases stayed unmatched. Germline CDR1 is LNHDA and CDR2 is SQIVND (reference sequence). The CDR3 length is 15 residues. Here the CDR3 DNA reads TGTGCCAGTAGTATAGCTGACAGGGAGTACTACGAGCAGTACTTC. Its protein product is CASSIADREYYEQYF.

A few counts support this clone. The V and J genes are TRBV6-1 and TRBJ1-5; the D is unclear. In germline, CDR1 is MNHNS, CDR2 SASEGT. The CDR3 is 13 residues long. Trimming took off 4 bases at V and 3 bases at J, with 7 bases between the two ends. This chain's CDR3 is CASSGADNQPQHF. CDR3 DNA sequence: TGTGCCAGCAGTGGCGCTGACAATCAGCCCCAGCATTTT.

This clone was found a few times. V gene TRBV2 combines with J gene TRBJ2-3; D assignment may be TRBD1 or TRBD2 (5 bases each). The CDR3 loop spans 16 amino acids. V dropped 1 base and J dropped 2 bases, with 13 bases sitting between them. Germline values: CDR1 SNHLY, CDR2 FYNNEI. In DNA, the CDR3 is TGTGCCAGCAGTGAAGAAGGGACGGCGCACACAGATACGCAGTATTTT. Translation gives CASSEEGTAHTDTQYF.

This clone was counted only a few times. J is TRBJ2-2 and V is TRBV11-3; 9 bases fit TRBD1. Germline V gene sequence: CDR1 SGHNT, CDR2 YENEEA. The CDR3 length is 16 residues. The V and J ends lost 4 bases and 4 bases, in that order; junction bases with no gene match: 7. The CDR3 DNA is TGTGCCAGCAGCTACGGGACAGGGTTCCTCACCGGGGAGCTGTTTTTT. It translates to CASSYGTGFLTGELFF.

A few counts support this clone. V and J are TRBV27 and TRBJ2-5, with 14 bases identical to TRBD2. Germline loops: CDR1 MNHEY, CDR2 SMNVEV (reference sequence). With V trimmed by 4 bases and J by 5 bases, 9 bases remained unmatched. This CDR3 contains 17 residues. The CDR3 DNA is TGTGCCAGCAGTTCGCCCGGGACTAGCGGGAGTCGTGAGACCCAGTACTTC. Translation gives CASSSPGTSGSRETQYF.

Details on this clone: Since a much larger clone is just one base distant, this may be a read error. The chain is built from TRBV11-2 and TRBJ2-3; D is perhaps TRBD2 (6 bases). The germline V gene encodes CDR1 SGHAT and CDR2 FQNNGV. Trimming stripped 4 bases from V and 0 bases from J, with 8 bases between. The CDR3 loop spans 14 amino acids. CDR3: CASSSGTSTDTQYF. CDR3 nucleotides: TGTGCCAGCAGCTCAGGGACTAGCACAGATACGCAGTATTTT.

For this clone: This specimen includes other DNA sequences encoding the same CDR3. The chain has TRBV5-1 and TRBJ1-1; D call uncertain. Looked up from germline, CDR1 is SGHRS and CDR2 is YFSETQ. CDR3 length: 14 residues. V was cut by 0 bases and J by 2 bases, with 8 bases left in between. The DNA of the CDR3 is TGCGCCAGCAGCTTGGTCGCGGGTAACACTGAAGCTTTCTTT. Protein product: CASSLVAGNTEAFF.

This clone was recorded at least ten times. The chain recombines TRBV2 with TRBJ2-6; D ambiguous. Germline V CDR1 and CDR2: SNHLY, FYNNEI. This CDR3 comprises 12 residues. V was pared by 8 bases and J by 1 base, with 3 bases between. CDR3 protein: CASSSGANVLTF. For the CDR3, the DNA is TGTGCCAGCTCTTCTGGGGCCAACGTCCTGACTTTC.

The V gene is TRBV10-3, the J gene TRBJ2-7; 12 bases map to TRBD2. The trim removed 2 bases at V and 3 bases at J, leaving 2 bases unmatched. The CDR3 covers 15 residues. Germline V lookup: CDR1 ENHRY, CDR2 SYGVKD. DNA for the CDR3: TGTGCCATCAGTGAGGGACTAGCGGGAAACTACGAGCAGTACTTC. Translated: CAISEGLAGNYEQYF.

The rearrangement joins TRBV27 to TRBJ2-7; 7 bases align to TRBD1. Germline V gives CDR1 MNHEY, CDR2 SMNVEV (reference sequence). The V segment lost 2 bases and the J segment 3 bases; nucleotides outside the gene matches: 4. This CDR3 spans 14 amino acids. This chain's CDR3 is CASSLEGGLYEQYF. The CDR3, as DNA: TGTGCCAGCAGTTTAGAAGGGGGCCTCTACGAGCAGTACTTC.

V is TRBV7-2 and J is TRBJ1-2; D is uncertain. The CDR3 runs 13 residues. V was clipped by 2 bases and J by 3 bases, with 7 bases between them. CDR1 is SGHTA, CDR2 FQGNSA, per germline. CDR3 DNA sequence: TGTGCCAGCAGCTTACTCAGACACTATGGCTACACCTTC. Protein product: CASSLLRHYGYTF.

This clone was seen a single time. V and J are TRBV30 and TRBJ1-5; 11 bases are shared with TRBD1. Germline V gene lookup returns CDR1 GTSNPN and CDR2 SVGIG (reference sequence). The CDR3 has 16 amino acids. The V gene end was trimmed by 0 bases and the J gene end by 8 bases; junction bases not matched to a gene: 9. This CDR3 is CAWSVAGDRGDKPQHF. CDR3 bases: TGTGCCTGGAGTGTAGCCGGGGACAGGGGGGATAAGCCCCAGCATTTT.

This clone showed up just a few times. The chain joins TRBV5-1 to TRBJ2-2, with 8 bases lining up with TRBD1. V dropped 6 bases and J dropped 0; count of bases not matched to a gene: 4. Looked up from germline, CDR1 is SGHRS and CDR2 is YFSETQ. The CDR3 spans 15 residues. DNA for the CDR3: TGCGCCAGCACGTCGGACAGGGCGAACACCGGGGAGCTGTTTTTT. Residues: CASTSDRANTGELFF. The complete variable domain, with remaining parts taken from reference TRBV5-1 and TRBJ2-2, reads KAGVTQTPRYLIKTRGQQVTLSCSPISGHRSVSWYQQTPGQGLQFLFEYFSETQRNKGNFPGRFSGRQFSNSRSEMNVSTLELGDSALYLCASTSDRANTGELFFGEGSRLTVL.

This clone appeared once. V is TRBV30 and J is TRBJ1-3; D is unresolved. The V gene lost 5 bases and the J gene lost 3 bases, with 11 bases spanning the gap. CDR1 is GTSNPN, CDR2 SVGIG, per germline (reference sequence). This CDR3 comprises 13 residues. The CDR3 sequence: CAWGSYGGNTIYF. CDR3 coding DNA: TGTGCCTGGGGGTCCTATGGTGGAAACACCATATATTTT.

This clone has ten or more counts. Distinct nucleotide sequences in the sample also encode this CDR3. The chain has TRBV6-4 and TRBJ1-5; D not certain. Germline V gene lookup returns CDR1 MRHNA and CDR2 SNTAGT. The CDR3 runs 14 residues. V shed 3 bases and J shed 2 bases, with 8 bases lying between them. The CDR3 coding sequence is TGTGCCAGCAGTGATGGAGGAGGCAATCAGCCCCAGCATTTT. Its translation: CASSDGGGNQPQHF.

The chain has TRBV4-3 and TRBJ2-7, with unresolved D. The J call is in doubt because the DNA end fits TRBJ2-5 better. The CDR3 is 13 residues long. Germline V lookup: CDR1 LGHNA, CDR2 YSLEER. CDR3 coding DNA: TGCGCCAGCAGCCAAGATCTCTGGGAGACCCAGTACTTC. Translated, it gives CASSQDLWETQYF.

The gene calls are TRBV5-1 and TRBJ1-2, with 9 bases fitting TRBD1. Germline values: CDR1 SGHRS, CDR2 YFSETQ. V dropped 0 bases and J dropped 5; count of bases not matched to a gene: 8. There are 16 residues in the CDR3. The DNA for the CDR3 is TGCGCCAGCAGCTTGGAGGTACAGGGGGCGAATTATGGCTACACCTTC. The encoded protein is CASSLEVQGANYGYTF.

The rearrangement joins TRBV7-6 to TRBJ1-1; D remains ambiguous. This CDR3 has 13 residues. CDR1 and CDR2 (germline): SGHVS, FNYEAQ. V was trimmed by 5 bases and J by 0 bases, leaving 7 bases between them. The CDR3 coding sequence is TGTGCCAGCAGCCCCCAGATGAACACTGAAGCTTTCTTT. Protein sequence: CASSPQMNTEAFF.